These 22 T cell receptor beta chains originate from one sample sequenced in a study of cytomegalovirus exposure and HLA in healthy donors. PCR primers comprised 60 Vbeta and 13 Jbeta primers. The table came from immunoSEQ multiplex PCR; TCRdb's copy has only in-frame clones and leaves some out. This table holds some 190,000 clones, 79% found once. The sequenced material came from PBMCs. The origin of the receptors is a woman aged 45 to 65 in good health and CMV-seronegative.

This clone was counted only a few times. The chain has TRBV6-5 and TRBJ2-1; 10 bases align to TRBD2. Germline CDR1 is MNHEY and CDR2 is SVGAGI. Losses at the gene ends were 6 bases for V and 7 bases for J; bases not matched to a gene: 9. There are 15 residues in the CDR3. This CDR3 reads CASSTAASGSNEQFF. The CDR3, as DNA: TGTGCCAGCAGCACCGCGGCTAGCGGGAGTAATGAGCAGTTCTTC.

This chain uses TRBV2 with TRBJ1-6; D may be TRBD1 (6 bases). V was cut by 7 bases and J by 10 bases, with 17 bases left in between. CDR3 length equals 14 residues. Germline lookup yields CDR1 SNHLY and CDR2 FYNNEI. The DNA of the CDR3 is TGTGCCAGCATCTTTACACAGGGAGGGTCACCCCTCCACTTT. It is translated as CASIFTQGGSPLHF.

Worth noting for this clone: The junction shows a germline mismatch at one end, possibly a read error. J is TRBJ1-2 and V is TRBV7-9; TRBD1 matches 8 bases. Germline CDR1 SEHNR, CDR2 FQNEAQ (reference sequence). The CDR3 totals 16 residues. CDR3 DNA sequence: TGTTCCAGCAGCTTAGGGCAGGGGGCGGGAGTTGGTGGCTACACCTTC. Protein: CSSSLGQGAGVGGYTF.

CDR3: CASSRVTDTQYF. CDR3 DNA: TGTGCCAGTAGTCGCGTCACAGATACGCAGTATTTT. The rearrangement joins TRBV19 to TRBJ2-3; D is uncertain. Germline V gene data show CDR1 as LNHDA and CDR2 as SQIVND (reference sequence). CDR3 length: 12 residues. Trimming stripped 5 bases from V and 2 bases from J, with 5 bases between.

The rearrangement uses TRBV7-8 and TRBJ2-7, with no clear D. Trimming pared 2 bases from V and 5 bases from J, leaving 16 bases between. Germline assignment: CDR1 SGHVS and CDR2 FQNEAQ. The CDR3 extends over 15 amino acids. For the CDR3, the DNA is TGTGCCAGCAGCTTAACGAGCTTGCGAGCCCACGAGCAGTACTTC. This codes for CASSLTSLRAHEQYF. The variable domain in full, with the rest retrieved from reference TRBV7-8 and TRBJ2-7, is GAGVSQSPRYKVAKRGQDVALRCDPISGHVSLFWYQQALGQGPEFLTYFQNEAQLDKSGLPSDRFFAERPEGSVSTLKIQRTQQEDSAVYLCASSLTSLRAHEQYFGPGTRLTVT.

This CDR3 reads CASSLGSGEQYF. The DNA of the CDR3 is TGTGCCAGCAGCTTAGGTTCGGGTGAGCAGTACTTC. This chain connects TRBV7-2 to TRBJ2-7; D unclear. CDR3 size: 12 residues. V was cut by 1 base and J by 7 bases, with 8 bases left in between. Germline CDR1 reads SGHTA; CDR2 reads FQGNSA.

This chain joins TRBV7-6 and TRBJ2-3; D is unclear. In germline, CDR1 is SGHVS, CDR2 FNYEAQ. This CDR3 contains 13 residues. V was pared by 5 bases and J by 2 bases, with 8 bases between. CDR3 sequence reads: CASSRAFTDTQYF. The CDR3 DNA sequence: TGTGCCAGCAGCCGCGCATTCACAGATACGCAGTATTTT.

The chain employs TRBV18 and TRBJ2-1; D uncertain. V gave up 0 bases and J gave up 0 bases, with 9 bases separating them. Germline-derived CDR1 and CDR2 are KGHSH and LQKENI. The CDR3 spans 16 residues. The CDR3 is CASSPPALRSYNEQFF. DNA for the CDR3: TGTGCCAGCTCACCACCTGCACTACGCTCCTACAATGAGCAGTTCTTC.

The chain is built from TRBV5-4 and TRBJ2-7; 11 bases are a match to TRBD1. The CDR3 has 14 residues. Losses at the gene ends were 4 bases for V and 2 bases for J; bases not matched to a gene: 2. The germline CDR1 and CDR2 sequences are SGHNT and YYREEE (reference sequence). In nucleotides, the CDR3 is TGTGCCAGCAGCCCGGGACAGGGGGCCTACGAGCAGTACTTC. It codes for CASSPGQGAYEQYF.

V usage is TRBV27 and J usage is TRBJ2-7; D not resolved. V was pared by 4 bases and J by 3 bases, with 7 bases between. The V gene's germline CDR1 is MNHEY and CDR2 SMNVEV (reference sequence). The length of the CDR3 is 12 residues. This CDR3 reads CASSSTLYEQYF. The CDR3 DNA reads as TGTGCCAGCAGTTCTACTCTCTACGAGCAGTACTTC.

This clone was detected once. The J gene is TRBJ1-5, the V gene TRBV5-1; 7 bases are shared with TRBD1. J lost 2 bases, V lost 4 bases, and 3 bases had no gene match. The CDR3 loop spans 14 amino acids. Germline V gene lookup returns CDR1 SGHRS and CDR2 YFSETQ. The CDR3 DNA reads as TGCGCCAGCAGCGAGGGGACAGGCAATCAGCCCCAGCATTTT. Translating it yields CASSEGTGNQPQHF.

As regards this clone: The junction departs from the called germline gene at one end, perhaps through a read error. This CDR3 is also generated by other DNA sequences in the sample. V is TRBV6-5 and J is TRBJ2-7; TRBD2 aligns across 10 bases. The CDR3 consists of 15 residues. Germline lookup yields CDR1 MNHEY and CDR2 SVGAGI. The CDR3 sequence is CASSSPGLASYEQYF. The CDR3 nucleotides read TGTGCCAGTAGTTCTCCGGGACTAGCGTCTTACGAGCAGTACTTC.

The genes are TRBV5-1 and TRBJ2-7; 11 bases match TRBD1. CDR1 is SGHRS and CDR2 is YFSETQ in the germline V gene. This CDR3 has 15 residues. The V and J ends lost 6 bases and 5 bases, in that order; junction bases with no gene match: 10. CDR3 region: CASTPGDRGTHEQYF. CDR3 coding DNA: TGCGCCAGCACCCCGGGGGACAGGGGGACCCACGAGCAGTACTTC.

This clone was seen more than once but under ten times. The V call is TRBV4-1, the J call TRBJ2-7; D may be TRBD1 (5 bases). Germline CDR1 reads MGHRA; CDR2 reads YSYEKL. The length of the CDR3 is 15 residues. The V end lost 7 bases, the J end lost 0 bases, and 16 bases lay between the germline ends. The CDR3 DNA follows: TGCGCCAGCACGGTGGGGCAGGGAATCTCCTACGAGCAGTACTTC. Protein product: CASTVGQGISYEQYF.

CDR3 sequence (DNA): TGTGCCAGCAGCCCCCCGGGACAGGGATTGTTCGGGGAGCTGTTTTTT. Translation gives CASSPPGQGLFGELFF. The rearrangement links TRBV13 to TRBJ2-2, with 9 positions matching TRBD1. The V and J ends lost 5 bases and 7 bases, in that order; junction bases with no gene match: 11. The CDR3 length is 16 residues. CDR1 is PRHDT and CDR2 is FYEKMQ in the germline V gene (reference sequence).

On this clone: Germline and junction disagree at one end, which may indicate a read error. CDR3: CASSLGALAGAGETQYF. The CDR3 DNA follows: TGTGCTAGCAGCTTAGGAGCCCTAGCGGGAGCGGGTGAGACCCAGTACTTC. The chain links TRBV7-7 to TRBJ2-5; 10 nucleotides agree with TRBD2. The CDR3 contains 17 residues. The germline CDR1 and CDR2 sequences are SSHAT and FNYEAQ (reference sequence).

The chain combines TRBV4-3 with TRBJ1-2, with 8 bases that match TRBD1. V dropped 1 base and J dropped 0; count of bases not matched to a gene: 1. CDR3 length: 15 amino acids. Germline CDR1 and CDR2: LGHNA and YSLEER. CDR3 region: CASSQGTGTNYGYTF. CDR3 DNA: TGCGCCAGCAGCCAAGGGACAGGGACTAACTATGGCTACACCTTC.

This clone was seen a few times. DNA of the CDR3: TGCGCCAGCAGCTTGGAAAATGCGGGGGAAACGGGAACCGGGGAGCTGTTTTTT. This translates into CASSLENAGETGTGELFF. V gene TRBV5-1 combines with J gene TRBJ2-2; 7 bases line up with TRBD2. CDR3 length: 18 residues. V lost 0 bases and J lost 5; bases outside the gene matches: 13. Germline-derived CDR1 and CDR2 are SGHRS and YFSETQ.

This clone was observed a handful of times. The V gene is TRBV5-6, the J gene TRBJ1-3, with D hard to call. This CDR3 spans 14 amino acids. Germline values: CDR1 SGHDT, CDR2 YYEEEE. V was cut by 2 bases and J by 2 bases, with 8 bases left in between. CDR3 bases: TGTGCCAGCAGCTTACGACTTGCTGGAAACACCATATATTTT. As protein: CASSLRLAGNTIYF.

The rearrangement joins TRBV16 to TRBJ2-3; 7 bases are a match to TRBD1. There are 21 residues in the CDR3. Germline assignment: CDR1 KGHSY and CDR2 FQNENV. V trimming: 1 base; J trimming: 4 bases; junction bases outside the gene matches: 23. In DNA, the CDR3 is TGTGCCAGCAGCCAATGGGTGACAGGGTCTAATTACGGCTCGATCGCAGATACGCAGTATTTT. Residues: CASSQWVTGSNYGSIADTQYF.

V is TRBV19 and J is TRBJ2-3; D might be TRBD1 (5 bases). CDR1 LNHDA and CDR2 SQIVND come from the germline V gene (reference sequence). Trimming took off 4 bases at V and 1 base at J, with 9 bases between the two ends. The length of the CDR3 is 14 residues. In nucleotides, the CDR3 is TGTGCCAGTAGTAAGGGGATTGGCACAGATACGCAGTATTTT. Amino acid sequence: CASSKGIGTDTQYF.

The rearrangement joins TRBV2 to TRBJ2-5; the D gene is possibly TRBD2 (6 bases). CDR3 length equals 15 residues. The germline gives CDR1 SNHLY, CDR2 FYNNEI. The V gene lost 2 bases and the J gene lost 6 bases, with 16 bases spanning the gap. Written as DNA, the CDR3 is TGTGCCAGCAGTGAACTGGGGGGAGATCTACAGACCCAGTACTTC. Translated: CASSELGGDLQTQYF.